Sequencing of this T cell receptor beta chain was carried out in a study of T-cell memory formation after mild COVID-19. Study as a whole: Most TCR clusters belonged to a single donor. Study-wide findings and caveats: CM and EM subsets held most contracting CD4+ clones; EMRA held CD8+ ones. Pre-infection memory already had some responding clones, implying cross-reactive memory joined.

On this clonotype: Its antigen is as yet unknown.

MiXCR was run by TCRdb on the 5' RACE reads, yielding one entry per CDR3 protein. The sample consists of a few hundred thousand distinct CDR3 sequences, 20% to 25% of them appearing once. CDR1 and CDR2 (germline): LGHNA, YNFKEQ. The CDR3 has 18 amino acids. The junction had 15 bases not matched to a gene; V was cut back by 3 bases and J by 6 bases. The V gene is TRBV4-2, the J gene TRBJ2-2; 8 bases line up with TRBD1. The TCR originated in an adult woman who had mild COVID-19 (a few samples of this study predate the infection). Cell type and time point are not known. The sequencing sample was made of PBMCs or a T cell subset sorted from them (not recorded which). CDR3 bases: TGTGCCAGCAGCCATTACAGGGGGGACCCGACCTTAGCCGGGGAGCTGTTTTTT. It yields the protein CASSHYRGDPTLAGELFF.